Given below is one T cell receptor beta chain in context. Ten or more counts support this clonotype. Its antigen target is currently unknown. One base away there is no much larger clone; base qualities are not given. From a lookup of the germline V gene (reference sequence), CDR1 and CDR2 are MNHNY and SVGAGI. Measured from the cysteine to the phenylalanine, the CDR3 is 10 residues long. The only DNA kept is the CDR3, 30 bases in frame from the first base. The trim is 6 bases for V and 8 bases for J, with a gap of 7 bases between the germline ends. This entry comes from a study of neurological immune-mediated disorders (dated by TCRdb to 2018 to 2020). General notes on the study: Among the approximately 34 multiple sclerosis patients, relapsing-remitting MS accounted for approximately 31 and secondary progressive MS accounted for 3. The 95 to 110 TCR-beta libraries covered PBMC samples along with longitudinal samples, technical triplicates, and paired sorted CD4+ and CD8+ T-cell subsets. The study compared peripheral blood TCR-beta repertoires of HTLV-I-associated myelopathy (HAM/TSP) patients, multiple sclerosis patients and healthy controls using UMI-based sequencing. Of the approximately 66 subjects in the cohort, around 14 were HAM/TSP patients, roughly 35 were multiple sclerosis patients, and approximately 20 were healthy controls.

The research as a whole found: TCR clonal expansion was greatest in HAM/TSP patients and smallest in MS patients, who ranked below even healthy controls. No association of the MS cluster with clinical or MRI features was observed, and the need for larger cohorts was stated by the authors. In a phylogenetic analysis, the repertoires of 18 out of 34 MS patients fell into a single cluster of related CDR3 sequences, pointing to a possible signature at the repertoire level. No identical CDR3 amino acid sequences were found to be shared among expanded clones across subjects, suggesting that TCR-beta repertoires were private in all groups.

To synthesize cDNA, template-switch 5'RACE was performed with a primer carrying a 10-nucleotide random unique molecular identifier so that each TCR transcript was tagged. Each sequencing run produced over 190 million TCR-beta sequences covering 15-18 subjects. The RNeasy kit was used to extract total RNA. The KAPA Real-time Library Amplification kit was used to amplify TCR-beta VDJ regions with primers targeting the TCR constant region and the 5'RACE anchor. Sample indexes and Illumina adaptors were added in a first PCR, and a second PCR then increased library yield. After purification with Ampure beads, the TCR product of roughly 650 bp was size-selected on a 2% E-gel SizeSelection system. Before pooling, library quality was checked on a Bioanalyzer, concentration was measured with Qubit, and libraries were quantified with the Kapa Library Quantification kit. An Illumina HiSeq 2500 sequenced the libraries paired-end 2 x 150 bp. To increase sequence diversity, roughly 24-32% phiX was spiked into each library pool. The paper's data handling went like this. The quality-filtered reads were processed with the UMI-based MiGEC pipeline, whose error correction step removed more than 80% of the raw TCR sequences. IMGT germline references were used for alignment of VDJ genes, and clonotypes were defined by a unique CDR3 amino acid sequence together with V-J genes. VDJtools evaluated clonal expansion, Shannon diversity and CDR3 relatedness (CalcPairwiseDistances, ClusterSamples); CLCbio workbench built phylogenetic trees. Clones with at least 8 unique UMIs were defined as expanded, with this threshold being based on coefficient-of-variation modelling across technical triplicates. TCRdb reran the public reads through fastp at Q25 and MiXCR, keeping productive beta chains. CDR3 protein sequences are deduplicated, and each keeps its most common genes and DNA. None of the V and J calls come from the authors' own analysis; TCRdb made them. The sample yields 95,000 to 150,000 distinct CDR3 sequences; more than 2.5% were counted once. About 1.2% of the sample belongs to the ten largest clones.

Unsorted PBMC libraries were generated from 2 million PBMCs stored in RNAlater at -80 °C until RNA extraction. Multiple sclerosis patients were enrolled in a US clinical protocol evaluating disease progression by magnetic resonance imaging. Peripheral blood was subjected to Ficoll-Hypaque density gradient centrifugation to isolate PBMCs, which were then cryopreserved in liquid nitrogen. This receptor was taken from a woman under 40 with multiple sclerosis. The sample taken for sequencing was PBMCs. The chain is made from TRBV6-6 and TRBJ1-1; the D gene is unclear. CDR3 region: CASRALEAFF. The nucleotides read TGTGCCAGCAGGGCCCTCGAAGCTTTCTTT.